What follows are 25 T cell receptor beta chains derived from one specimen sequenced in a study of beta chain features in type 1 diabetes. Sequenced material consisted of expressed TCRB transcripts (all of the isolated RNA was reverse transcribed). The assay was immunoSEQ multiplex PCR, and TCRdb's table has in-frame clones only and misses some. The sample includes roughly 730,000 clones, roughly an eighth of them seen just once. No antigen has been assigned to these receptors. General study findings and limits: TCRB CDR3 length was moderately but significantly reduced in all four CD4+ subsets of Type 1 diabetes patients.

The sequenced sample was naive CD4+ T cells from blood. The receptors originated from a man between 18 and 35 years old with type 1 diabetes.

The V call is TRBV4-1, the J call TRBJ1-2; 7 bases map to TRBD1. Looked up from germline, CDR1 is MGHRA and CDR2 is YSYEKL. The CDR3 is 14 residues long. Unmatched junction bases numbered 10, after V lost 4 bases and J lost 8 bases. The CDR3 is CASSLPRGAEGYTF. The CDR3 bases are TGCGCCAGCAGCCTCCCCAGGGGGGCTGAGGGCTACACCTTC.

The chain joins TRBV6-1 to TRBJ2-7; D ambiguous. Germline assignment: CDR1 MNHNS and CDR2 SASEGT. CDR3 length: 13 amino acids. Trimming left V 3 bases short and J 3 bases short, with 9 bases between. CDR3 DNA sequence: TGTGCCAGCAGTGACCCCAATGTCTACGAGCAGTACTTC. It yields the protein CASSDPNVYEQYF.

This clone was found a few times. This chain uses TRBV5-1 with TRBJ2-3; TRBD1 aligns across 7 bases. CDR1 and CDR2 from the germline V gene are SGHRS and YFSETQ. This CDR3 region has 13 residues. Trimming cost V 4 bases and J 6 bases; bases outside gene matches: 5. The CDR3 DNA is TGCGCCAGCAGCGTCGGACAGGCGGATACGCAGTATTTT. Protein sequence: CASSVGQADTQYF. Drawing the rest from reference TRBV5-1 and TRBJ2-3, the complete variable domain is KAGVTQTPRYLIKTRGQQVTLSCSPISGHRSVSWYQQTPGQGLQFLFEYFSETQRNKGNFPGRFSGRQFSNSRSEMNVSTLELGDSALYLCASSVGQADTQYFGPGTRLTVL.

CDR3 in DNA: TGTGCCAGCTCAATGAGCAACTCCTATAATTCACCCCTCCACTTT. It specifies CASSMSNSYNSPLHF. V and J are TRBV18 and TRBJ1-6; D gene unclear. Germline CDR1 and CDR2: KGHSH and LQKENI. CDR3 length equals 15 residues. V gave up 5 bases and J gave up 0 bases, with 8 bases separating them.

This clone was detected a few times. The V gene is TRBV21-1, the J gene TRBJ1-5. TRBV21-1 is designated a pseudogene. The CDR3 contains 17 residues. The CDR3 DNA sequence: TGTGCCAGCAGCTGTGGGACGGACCTTTGGAGCAATCAGCCCCAGCATTTT. Translation: CASSCGTDLWSNQPQHF.

The J gene is TRBJ1-5, the V gene TRBV2; perhaps TRBD1 as D (6 bases). V dropped 6 bases and J dropped 1 base, with 10 bases sitting between them. CDR1 is SNHLY, CDR2 FYNNEI, per germline. The CDR3 contains 14 residues. CDR3 nucleotides: TGTGCCAGCAGGAGGGACACAAGCAATCAGCCCCAGCATTTT. This codes for CASRRDTSNQPQHF.

The gene calls are TRBV6-1 and TRBJ2-3, with D unresolved. Trimming took 2 bases from V and 1 from J, leaving 10 bases between them. This CDR3 region has 15 residues. Germline V CDR1 and CDR2: MNHNS, SASEGT. The chain's CDR3 is CASSELPSGTDTQYF. Written as DNA, the CDR3 is TGTGCCAGCAGTGAACTACCCTCGGGCACAGATACGCAGTATTTT.

This clone has only a few counts. The sample has other DNA sequences that encode this CDR3 too. The V call is TRBV30, the J call TRBJ2-5, with D tentatively TRBD2 (5 bases). Trimming pared 3 bases from V and 1 base from J, leaving 9 bases between. CDR3 size: 13 residues. From germline, CDR1 is GTSNPN and CDR2 SVGIG (reference sequence). CDR3 sequence: CAWSSGVQETQYF. CDR3 nucleotide sequence: TGTGCCTGGAGCTCCGGGGTCCAAGAGACCCAGTACTTC.

The CDR3 protein is CAWSPGTGGGYTF. For the CDR3, the DNA is TGTGCCTGGAGTCCTGGGACAGGGGGCGGCTACACCTTC. The gene calls are TRBV30 and TRBJ1-2; TRBD1 matches at 12 bases. The CDR3 consists of 13 residues. Germline V gives CDR1 GTSNPN, CDR2 SVGIG (reference sequence). V was pared by 2 bases and J by 8 bases, with 3 bases of the junction left unmatched.

The chain employs TRBV4-1 and TRBJ1-2; D is possibly TRBD1 (5 bases). Trimming took 0 bases from V and 7 from J, leaving 9 bases between them. The CDR3 consists of 13 residues. CDR1 and CDR2 from the germline V gene are MGHRA and YSYEKL. CDR3: CASSQDGTPGYTF. The CDR3 DNA sequence: TGCGCCAGCAGCCAAGATGGGACTCCTGGCTACACCTTC.

This clone was seen more than once but under ten times. The chain is built from TRBV5-1 and TRBJ2-6, with a tentative D call TRBD2 (5 bases). The V gene lost 6 bases and the J gene lost 0 bases, with 19 bases spanning the gap. The CDR3 spans 18 residues. Germline values: CDR1 SGHRS, CDR2 YFSETQ. CDR3 in amino acids: CASNIVGRVRSGANVLTF. The CDR3 DNA is TGCGCCAGCAACATCGTGGGGAGAGTCCGCTCTGGGGCCAACGTCCTGACTTTC.

This clone appeared a few times. The V gene is TRBV6-5, the J gene TRBJ2-7, with D maybe TRBD1 (5 bases). Germline-derived CDR1 and CDR2 are MNHEY and SVGAGI. The CDR3 totals 15 residues. V lost 0 bases and J 5 bases, leaving 14 bases between the germline ends. CDR3 loop: CASSYSDIVGHEQYF. In DNA form, the CDR3 reads TGTGCCAGCAGTTACTCGGACATTGTCGGCCACGAGCAGTACTTC.

This clone appeared a few times. V is TRBV4-1 and J is TRBJ1-3; D remains ambiguous. V was trimmed by 0 bases and J by 4 bases, leaving 10 bases between them. This CDR3 has 15 residues. Germline V gene lookup returns CDR1 MGHRA and CDR2 YSYEKL. CDR3 residues: CASSQEMREGNTIYF. The DNA of the CDR3 is TGCGCCAGCAGCCAAGAGATGAGAGAAGGAAACACCATATATTTT.

This clone was seen a few times. V is TRBV19 and J is TRBJ1-6; D ambiguous. V was clipped by 4 bases and J by 13 bases, with 11 bases between them. Germline V CDR1 and CDR2: LNHDA, SQIVND (reference sequence). The CDR3 runs to 12 residues. For the CDR3, the DNA is TGTGCCAGTAGTACCGCCCCAGGTCCCCTCCACTTT. This encodes CASSTAPGPLHF.

The chain links TRBV7-9 to TRBJ2-1; D perhaps matches TRBD2 (5 bases). V was cut by 5 bases and J by 11 bases, with 22 bases left in between. There are 15 residues in the CDR3. The V gene's germline CDR1 is SEHNR and CDR2 FQNEAQ (reference sequence). The CDR3 region is CASSPRSGFSAQQFF. For the CDR3, the DNA is TGTGCCAGCAGCCCGCGGTCGGGGTTTTCAGCGCAGCAGTTCTTC.

This clone was found a few times. V usage is TRBV6-5 and J usage is TRBJ2-3; the match to TRBD1 covers 7 bases. Trimming at V came to 0 bases and at J to 4 bases, leaving 1 base not matched to a gene. The CDR3 has 14 residues. Germline-derived CDR1 and CDR2 are MNHEY and SVGAGI. The CDR3: CASSYSGQSDTQYF. The CDR3, as DNA: TGTGCCAGCAGTTACTCGGGACAGTCAGATACGCAGTATTTT.

There are a few counts of this clone. The chain employs TRBV27 and TRBJ1-2, with TRBD1 as a possible D gene (5 bases). Germline V lookup: CDR1 MNHEY, CDR2 SMNVEV (reference sequence). The CDR3 totals 13 residues. Trimming removed 6 bases from V and 10 bases from J, with 18 bases in between. The CDR3 region has the DNA TGTGCCAGCAGCCCCGGAGGGGTTGAGGACTACACCTTC. This sequence encodes CASSPGGVEDYTF.

This clone was counted only a few times. CDR3 in amino acids: CAWSAVAEQFF. CDR3 nucleotide sequence: TGTGCCTGGAGCGCGGTTGCTGAGCAGTTCTTC. The chain recombines TRBV30 with TRBJ2-1; D remains ambiguous. Germline-derived CDR1 and CDR2 are GTSNPN and SVGIG (reference sequence). The germline V and J ends were trimmed by 3 bases and 9 bases, with 9 bases remaining between them. The CDR3 is 11 residues long.

The rearrangement joins TRBV9 to TRBJ1-5; TRBD1 might be the D (6 bases). The CDR3 is 15 amino acids. The V and J ends lost 3 bases and 0 bases respectively, with 10 bases between them. Germline assignment: CDR1 SGDLS and CDR2 YYNGEE. The CDR3 DNA is TGTGCCAGCAGCGCCGGGACACCTAGCAATCAGCCCCAGCATTTT. It encodes CASSAGTPSNQPQHF.

This clone came up a few times. The chain couples TRBV27 to TRBJ2-2; no reliable D call. Trimming pared 2 bases from V and 4 bases from J, leaving 11 bases between. The germline V gene has CDR1 MNHEY and CDR2 SMNVEV (reference sequence). The CDR3 consists of 15 residues. In DNA, the CDR3 is TGTGCCAGCAGTTTAGGGATATCGGTCACCGGGGAGCTGTTTTTT. Protein product: CASSLGISVTGELFF.

This clone was counted between two and nine times. V is TRBV4-1 and J is TRBJ1-1; a weak D match, TRBD1 (5 bases). Looked up from germline, CDR1 is MGHRA and CDR2 is YSYEKL. CDR3 length equals 13 residues. Trimming cost V 4 bases and J 4 bases, with 10 bases left between them. The CDR3 protein is CASSRLGGTEAFF. In DNA form, the CDR3 reads TGCGCCAGCAGCCGGTTGGGGGGCACTGAAGCTTTCTTT.

This clone was counted only a few times. The gene calls are TRBV11-2 and TRBJ2-5, with TRBD1 identical over 8 bases. Germline V lookup: CDR1 SGHAT, CDR2 FQNNGV. The CDR3 contains 16 residues. Trimming at V came to 5 bases and at J to 5 bases, leaving 13 bases not matched to a gene. The CDR3 DNA reads TGTGCCAGCAGCCCCGGCCCCGGACAGGGAGAGGAGACCCAGTACTTC. Amino acid sequence: CASSPGPGQGEETQYF.

V gene TRBV5-1 combines with J gene TRBJ2-6; D is unresolved. The CDR3 has 14 amino acids. Germline V lookup: CDR1 SGHRS, CDR2 YFSETQ. Trimming stripped 2 bases from V and 0 bases from J, with 3 bases between. The CDR3 DNA follows: TGCGCCAGCAGCTTTAACTCTGGGGCCAACGTCCTGACTTTC. As protein: CASSFNSGANVLTF.

This clone was seen only a few times. CDR3 nucleotide sequence: TGTGCCACCAGCAGAGATAGTAGTTATGGTAATACCGGGGAGCTGTTTTTT. It is translated as CATSRDSSYGNTGELFF. The chain joins TRBV15 to TRBJ2-2; D gene ambiguous. Looked up from germline, CDR1 is LNHNV and CDR2 is YYDKDF (reference sequence). V was cut by 0 bases and J by 5 bases, with 16 bases left in between. The length of the CDR3 is 17 residues.

The chain recombines TRBV5-1 with TRBJ1-1; tentative D call: TRBD1 (5 bases). The CDR3 consists of 13 residues. Per the germline V gene, CDR1 is SGHRS and CDR2 is YFSETQ. V lost 2 bases and J lost 7, with 12 bases in between. As DNA, the CDR3 is TGCGCCAGCAGCTTTTTAGGGGACGGTGAAGCTTTCTTT. Its translation is CASSFLGDGEAFF.